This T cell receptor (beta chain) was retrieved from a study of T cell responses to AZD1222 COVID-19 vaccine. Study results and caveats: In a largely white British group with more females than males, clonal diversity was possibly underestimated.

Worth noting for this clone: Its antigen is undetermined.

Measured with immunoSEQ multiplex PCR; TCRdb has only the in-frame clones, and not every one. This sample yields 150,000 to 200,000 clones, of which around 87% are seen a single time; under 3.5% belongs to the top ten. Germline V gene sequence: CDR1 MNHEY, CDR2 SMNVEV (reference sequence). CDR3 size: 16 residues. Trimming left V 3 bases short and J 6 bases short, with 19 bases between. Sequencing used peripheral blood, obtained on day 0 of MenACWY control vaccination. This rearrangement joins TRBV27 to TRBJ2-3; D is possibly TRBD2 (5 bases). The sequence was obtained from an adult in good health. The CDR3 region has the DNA TGTGCCAGCAGTTTCCGTGGGAGAGAGGGTTCGGATACGCAGTATTTT. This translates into CASSFRGREGSDTQYF.